This is a list of T cell receptor beta chains from one sample in a study of naive and memory T cell subsets. TCRdb reanalysed the UMI-ligation and nested PCR reads using MiXCR and keeps one entry per CDR3 protein. The sample has 120,000 to 150,000 distinct CDR3 sequences; approximately 15% are singletons. Sequencing input: naive CD4+ T cells from blood. These TCRs come from a human donor in good health. Each CDR3 is given with its conserved first and last residue. A D gene is named only where the DNA matches it firmly. Part of the rows lack a size; the others show once, few, many or a class for expanded clones.

>TRBD1|.|TRBJ2-5|TRBV28
CASSLGAAGGTRETQYF
TGTGCCAGCAGTTTAGGTGCCGCAGGGGGCACGCGGGAGACCCAGTACTTC
>.|.|TRBJ2-7|TRBV6-5
CASSSRVGEQYF
TGTGCCAGCAGTAGTCGCGTCGGGGAGCAGTACTTC
>TRBD2|.|TRBJ2-5|TRBV20-1
CSARLAGERTQYF
TGCAGTGCGAGACTAGCGGGAGAAAGGACCCAGTACTTC
>.|.|TRBJ1-5|TRBV7-2
CASSQDSSNQPQHF
TGTGCCAGCAGCCAAGACAGTAGCAATCAGCCCCAGCATTTT
>TRBD1|.|TRBJ1-4|TRBV18
CASSPPAQGVAEKLFF
TGTGCCAGCTCACCACCGGCTCAGGGGGTCGCTGAAAAACTGTTTTTT
>.|.|TRBJ1-3|TRBV29-1
CSVGASSGNTIYF
TGCAGCGTTGGCGCTAGCTCTGGAAACACCATATATTTT
>.|.|TRBJ1-5|TRBV10-3
CAISDTGGTQPQHF
TGTGCCATCAGTGATACTGGGGGGACTCAGCCCCAGCATTTT
>.|.|TRBJ1-2|TRBV25-1
CASSELETAYGYTF
TGTGCCAGCAGTGAATTGGAAACAGCCTATGGCTACACCTTC
>.|many|TRBJ2-3|TRBV12-3/TRBV12-4
CASSRTGTHTDTQYF
TGTGCCAGCAGCCGAACCGGGACACATACAGATACGCAGTATTTT
>TRBD2|.|TRBJ2-3|TRBV6-2/TRBV6-3
CASSYSASGATDTQYF
TGTGCCAGCAGTTACAGTGCTAGCGGGGCCACAGATACGCAGTATTTT
>.|.|TRBJ2-5|TRBV9
CASSVATGVWETQYF
TGTGCCAGCAGCGTAGCTACGGGAGTTTGGGAGACCCAGTACTTC
>.|few|TRBJ1-2|TRBV19
CASSAGMWGYTF
TGTGCCAGTAGTGCAGGGATGTGGGGCTACACCTTC
>.|.|TRBJ2-7|TRBV5-1
CASSLMSAKTNEQYF
TGCGCCAGCAGCTTAATGTCAGCCAAAACCAACGAGCAGTACTTC
>.|few|TRBJ1-5|TRBV2
CASSVLTSDKDSNQPQHF
TGTGCCAGCAGTGTTCTTACAAGCGACAAGGATAGCAATCAGCCCCAGCATTTT
>TRBD2|.|TRBJ2-7|TRBV7-3
CASSLILAAHSYEQYF
TGTGCCAGCAGCTTAATCCTAGCGGCCCACTCCTACGAGCAGTACTTC
>TRBD2|.|TRBJ2-1|TRBV5-1
CASSYLGTSGLNEQFF
TGCGCCAGCAGCTATCTCGGGACTAGCGGTCTCAATGAGCAGTTCTTC
>.|.|TRBJ2-7|TRBV20-1
CSADRAGQSYEQYF
TGCAGTGCTGACCGCGCAGGTCAATCCTACGAGCAGTACTTC
>TRBD2|.|TRBJ2-1|TRBV28
CASRRGLAGVDEQFF
TGTGCCAGCAGAAGAGGACTAGCGGGAGTGGATGAGCAGTTCTTC
>.|many|TRBJ1-1|TRBV18
CASSKGGVGNTEAFF
TGTGCCAGCTCCAAGGGGGGCGTTGGGAACACTGAAGCTTTCTTT
>TRBD1|.|TRBJ1-5|TRBV28
CASSFPRGPGNQPQHF
TGTGCCAGCAGTTTCCCAAGGGGGCCGGGCAATCAGCCCCAGCATTTT
>.|few|TRBJ2-7|TRBV2
CASGASSTRDEQYF
TGTGCCAGTGGGGCTAGTTCAACGCGAGACGAGCAGTACTTC
>.|many|TRBJ2-5|TRBV29-1
CSEQQGAETQYF
TGCAGCGAACAACAGGGAGCAGAGACCCAGTACTTC
>TRBD2|.|TRBJ2-1|TRBV10-1
CASSDPGLAGLSGSYNEQFF
TGCGCCAGCAGTGACCCGGGACTAGCGGGGCTAAGTGGTTCCTACAATGAGCAGTTCTTC
>TRBD2|.|TRBJ2-3|TRBV7-2
CASNPWGGERTDTQYF
TGTGCCAGCAACCCCTGGGGGGGGGAGAGGACAGATACGCAGTATTTT
>.|few|TRBJ2-1|TRBV3-1
CASSQVAWNEQFF
TGTGCCAGCAGCCAAGTGGCCTGGAATGAGCAGTTCTTC
>.|few|TRBJ2-7|TRBV6-2/TRBV6-3
CASSYLGSTSYYEQYF
TGTGCCAGCAGTTACTTAGGGTCGACCTCATACTACGAGCAGTACTTC
>TRBD2|few|TRBJ2-3|TRBV28
CASSLTGRRTDTQYF
TGTGCCAGCAGTTTAACCGGGAGGCGTACAGATACGCAGTATTTT
>TRBD2|.|TRBJ2-1|TRBV28
CASSQGLAGVSEQFF
TGTGCCAGCAGCCAGGGGCTAGCGGGAGTTTCTGAGCAGTTCTTC
>.|.|TRBJ2-3|TRBV7-2
CASSSGTRVWDTQYF
TGTGCCAGCAGCTCCGGGACACGGGTTTGGGATACGCAGTATTTT
>TRBD1|.|TRBJ2-2|TRBV28
CASQGQDTGELFF
TGTGCCAGTCAGGGACAGGACACCGGGGAGCTGTTTTTT
>TRBD2|many|TRBJ2-3|TRBV6-5
CASRRLAGGDTQYF
TGTGCCAGCAGGAGACTAGCGGGAGGAGATACGCAGTATTTT
>.|.|TRBJ1-2|TRBV11-2
CASSLSPLTGYTF
TGTGCCAGCAGCTTAAGTCCGTTAACTGGCTACACCTTC